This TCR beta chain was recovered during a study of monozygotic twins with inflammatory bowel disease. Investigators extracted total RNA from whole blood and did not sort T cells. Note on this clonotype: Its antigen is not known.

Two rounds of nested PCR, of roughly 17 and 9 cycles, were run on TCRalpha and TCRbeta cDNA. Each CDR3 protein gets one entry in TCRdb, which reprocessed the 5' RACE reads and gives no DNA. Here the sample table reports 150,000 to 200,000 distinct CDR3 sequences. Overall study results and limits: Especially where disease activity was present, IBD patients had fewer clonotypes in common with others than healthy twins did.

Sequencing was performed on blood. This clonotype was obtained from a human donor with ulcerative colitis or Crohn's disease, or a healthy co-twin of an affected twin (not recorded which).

The CDR3 loop is CASSPPFNTGELFF. The genes are TRBV9 and TRBJ2-2; the TRBD1 assignment by TCRdb is unverifiable without DNA. This CDR3 is 14 amino acids long. Germline-derived CDR1 and CDR2 are SGDLS and YYNGEE.